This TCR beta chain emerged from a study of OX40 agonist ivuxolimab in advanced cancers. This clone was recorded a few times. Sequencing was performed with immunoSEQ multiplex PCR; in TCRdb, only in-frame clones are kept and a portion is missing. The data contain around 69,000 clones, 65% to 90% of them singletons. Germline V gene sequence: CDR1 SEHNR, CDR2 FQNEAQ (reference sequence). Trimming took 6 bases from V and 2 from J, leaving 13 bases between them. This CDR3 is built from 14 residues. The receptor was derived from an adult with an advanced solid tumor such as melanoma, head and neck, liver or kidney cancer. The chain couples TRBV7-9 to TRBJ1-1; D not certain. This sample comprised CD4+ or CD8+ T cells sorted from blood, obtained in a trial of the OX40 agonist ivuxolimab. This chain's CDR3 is CASRPLGFNTEAFF. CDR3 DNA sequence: TGTGCCAGCAGACCACTAGGTTTCAACACTGAAGCTTTCTTT.